This T cell receptor beta chain was observed in a study of Ad26.COV2.S vaccination and SARS-CoV-2 variants. Study outcomes and limitations: Analyses of TCR breadth and depth may have underestimated total T cell responses.

CDR1 and CDR2 (germline): SGHTS, YDEGEE. V shed 10 bases and J shed 0 bases, with 10 bases lying between them. The CDR3 has 12 residues. Treatment meaning: roughly 18 received Ad26.COV2.S at low or high dose, single or two shots; 5 received placebo; per-sample allocation not given. Following the first vaccine or placebo injection, samples were taken on day 63. Turning to this clone: Its matching antigen is unknown.

Assay used: immunoSEQ multiplex PCR; TCRdb lists only in-frame clones, some missing. The table has 300,000 to 350,000 clones, 85% to 90% seen once. Material: peripheral blood, obtained in a trial of Ad26.COV2.S vaccine versus placebo. The chain carries TRBV5-8 and TRBJ1-1; D is uncertain. This receptor was taken from a person between 18 and 60 years old who received the Ad26.COV2.S COVID-19 vaccine or a placebo. This CDR3 is CALSGLNTEAFF. In DNA, the CDR3 is TGTGCCCTATCGGGCCTGAACACTGAAGCTTTCTTT.